The 25 T cell receptor beta chains below all came from one sample that was sequenced in a study of cytotoxic CD8 clonotypes in ibrutinib-treated CLL. Generated by immunoSEQ multiplex PCR, the TCRdb table keeps only in-frame clones and is missing some. The sample records about 130,000 clones, approximately 80% being singletons. Sequencing used PBMCs, obtained after 24 months of ibrutinib treatment. The receptors derive from a human donor with chronic lymphocytic leukemia.

This clone showed up just a few times. The chain links TRBV10-2 to TRBJ1-5, with a tentative D call TRBD1 (6 bases). Per germline, CDR1 WSHSY and CDR2 SAAADI. The CDR3 length is 14 residues. V shed 6 bases and J shed 4 bases, with 13 bases lying between them. In DNA, the CDR3 is TGCGCCAGCAGCCAACAGGGAGGGAATCAGCCCCAGCATTTT. Residues: CASSQQGGNQPQHF.

The rearrangement joins TRBV18 to TRBJ2-2, with D possibly TRBD2 on 6 matching bases. V shed 2 bases and J shed 4 bases, with 11 bases lying between them. CDR1 and CDR2 from the germline V gene are KGHSH and LQKENI. This CDR3 is built from 15 residues. CDR3 residues: CASSPSGSGTGELFF. The CDR3 DNA is TGTGCCAGCTCACCATCGGGTAGCGGCACCGGGGAGCTGTTTTTT.

This chain joins TRBV18 and TRBJ1-4; the D is unclear. Trimming cost V 2 bases and J 8 bases, with 15 bases left between them. Germline V gene data show CDR1 as KGHSH and CDR2 as LQKENI. This CDR3 has 15 residues. The CDR3 DNA follows: TGTGCCAGCTCACCATCTAGCCGGGGAGGCGAAAAACTGTTTTTT. This gives the protein CASSPSSRGGEKLFF. Complete variable domain (other parts from reference TRBV18 and TRBJ1-4): NAGVMQNPRHLVRRRGQEARLRCSPMKGHSHVYWYRQLPEEGLKFMVYLQKENIIDESGMPKERFSAEFPKEGPSILRIQQVVRGDSAAYFCASSPSSRGGEKLFFGSGTQLSVL.

This chain connects TRBV30 to TRBJ1-2; unclear D gene. The ends were cut back, 2 bases at V and 5 bases at J, with 15 bases in the middle. The CDR3 loop spans 14 amino acids. The germline CDR1 and CDR2 sequences are GTSNPN and SVGIG (reference sequence). For the CDR3, the DNA is TGTGCCTGGAGTACCCAGTGGGGAAGATATGGCTACACCTTC. It specifies CAWSTQWGRYGYTF.

The V and J genes are TRBV19 and TRBJ2-7, with D hard to call. This CDR3 spans 15 amino acids. Trimming pared 1 base from V and 5 bases from J, leaving 15 bases between. Germline CDR1 reads LNHDA; CDR2 reads SQIVND (reference sequence). CDR3 nucleotide sequence: TGTGCCAGTAGTATAGTGATGCGGACCTATGACGAGCAGTACTTC. This encodes CASSIVMRTYDEQYF.

The chain has TRBV7-8 and TRBJ2-7, with 9 positions matching TRBD1. In germline, CDR1 is SGHVS, CDR2 FQNEAQ. The CDR3 has 14 residues. V lost 3 bases, J lost 6 bases, and 6 bases stayed unmatched. CDR3 coding DNA: TGTGCCAGCAGCTTGGTGGACAGGGGTTCCGAGCAGTACTTC. This sequence encodes CASSLVDRGSEQYF.

V usage is TRBV7-9 and J usage is TRBJ2-1; 10 nucleotides agree with TRBD2. The length of the CDR3 is 19 residues. The germline V gene has CDR1 SEHNR and CDR2 FQNEAQ (reference sequence). V trimming: 4 bases; J trimming: 7 bases; junction bases outside the gene matches: 19. The CDR3 coding sequence is TGTGCCAGCAGCTCCTTCCGGGGAGGCCTAGCGGGGGAGGGGAATGAGCAGTTCTTC. The encoded protein is CASSSFRGGLAGEGNEQFF.

This chain connects TRBV2 to TRBJ1-6, with TRBD1 matching over 9 bases. CDR1 SNHLY and CDR2 FYNNEI come from the germline V gene. J gave up 8 bases and V 9 bases, and 8 bases lay outside the gene matches. The length of the CDR3 is 14 residues. The DNA for the CDR3 is TGTGCCAGTTCCAGACAGGGGGAATATTCACCCCTCCACTTT. Protein product: CASSRQGEYSPLHF.

This chain links TRBV5-4 with TRBJ2-3; 9 bases agree with TRBD1. Trimming cost V 3 bases and J 3 bases; bases outside gene matches: 5. Germline lookup yields CDR1 SGHNT and CDR2 YYREEE (reference sequence). This CDR3 has 15 residues. DNA of the CDR3: TGTGCCAGCAGCTCCAAGGGACAGGGAACAGATACGCAGTATTTT. Protein: CASSSKGQGTDTQYF. The full variable domain, with the rest looked up from reference TRBV5-4 and TRBJ2-3, is ETGVTQSPTHLIKTRGQQVTLRCSSQSGHNTVSWYQQALGQGPQFIFQYYREEENGRGNFPPRFSGLQFPNYSSELNVNALELDDSALYLCASSSKGQGTDTQYFGPGTRLTVL.

The V gene is TRBV5-5, the J gene TRBJ1-5; no firm D call. Looked up from germline, CDR1 is SGHKS and CDR2 is YYEKEE (reference sequence). V lost 4 bases, J lost 3 bases, and 8 bases lay in between. CDR3 length: 13 amino acids. CDR3 sequence (DNA): TGTGCCAGCAGCAAGGACGTCAATCAGCCCCAGCATTTT. It translates to CASSKDVNQPQHF.

The chain carries TRBV12-1 and TRBJ2-3; the DNA was not compared with TRBD1, the D call given in the table. TRBV12-1 is deemed a pseudogene. The CDR3 extends over 14 amino acids. The CDR3 DNA sequence: TGTGCCAGCAGCTCCCGAACAGGGGGCGATACGCAGTATTTT. Its protein is CASSSRTGGDTQYF.

The rearrangement uses TRBV7-8 and TRBJ2-7, with D tentatively TRBD1 (5 bases). The CDR3 is 18 residues long. The V and J ends lost 1 base and 0 bases respectively, with 19 bases between them. Germline V CDR1 and CDR2: SGHVS, FQNEAQ. This CDR3 reads CASSLGTSNGANSYEQYF. The CDR3 region has the DNA TGTGCCAGCAGCTTAGGGACCTCTAATGGGGCGAACTCCTACGAGCAGTACTTC.

This clone occurred once. The chain combines TRBV7-9 with TRBJ2-1, with D perhaps matching TRBD2 (7 bases). The CDR3 has 15 amino acids. V lost 5 bases, J lost 8 bases, and 19 bases lay in between. Germline V gene lookup returns CDR1 SEHNR and CDR2 FQNEAQ (reference sequence). Here the CDR3 reads CASSRKGGAYYEQFF. The CDR3, as DNA: TGTGCCAGCAGCCGCAAGGGGGGGGCCTATTATGAGCAGTTCTTC.

The chain has TRBV9 and TRBJ2-3; no clear D. The CDR3 runs 13 residues. The germline gives CDR1 SGDLS, CDR2 YYNGEE. V dropped 0 bases and J dropped 0 bases, with 2 bases sitting between them. The CDR3 DNA sequence: TGTGCCAGCAGCGTAGAGAGCACAGATACGCAGTATTTT. Protein product: CASSVESTDTQYF.

The chain is built from TRBV7-2 and TRBJ1-3; maybe TRBD1 (6 bases). V lost 3 bases, J lost 4 bases, and 10 bases lay in between. Per germline, CDR1 SGHTA and CDR2 FQGNSA. The CDR3 consists of 14 residues. For the CDR3, the DNA is TGTGCCAGCAGCTTCAGGGGAGGAGGAAACACCATATATTTT. Translation gives CASSFRGGGNTIYF. Combining the CDR3 with reference TRBV7-2 and TRBJ1-3 gives the whole variable domain GAGVSQSPSNKVTEKGKDVELRCDPISGHTALYWYRQSLGQGLEFLIYFQGNSAPDKSGLPSDRFSAERTGGSVSTLTIQRTQQEDSAVYLCASSFRGGGNTIYFGEGSWLTVV.

Only one count was recorded for this clone. The rearrangement uses TRBV23-1 and TRBJ1-6, with a weak D call TRBD1 (6 bases). TRBV23-1 is noted as an ORF with a role that remains uncertain. V was cut by 6 bases and J by 5 bases, with 26 bases left in between. This CDR3 contains 19 residues. The CDR3: CASRQDPGHPRGNNSPLHF. The CDR3, as DNA: TGCGCCAGCAGACAGGATCCGGGACACCCAAGGGGTAATAATTCACCCCTCCACTTT.

The chain links TRBV19 to TRBJ2-5; 8 bases map to TRBD1. This CDR3 spans 14 amino acids. V was pared by 5 bases and J by 2 bases, with 4 bases of the junction left unmatched. Germline V gives CDR1 LNHDA, CDR2 SQIVND (reference sequence). CDR3 region: CASSRQGLQETQYF. CDR3 DNA sequence: TGTGCCAGTAGTCGACAGGGGTTACAAGAGACCCAGTACTTC.

J is TRBJ2-7 and V is TRBV11-2, with TRBD2 as a possible D gene (7 bases). In germline, CDR1 is SGHAT, CDR2 FQNNGV. This CDR3 comprises 13 residues. V was trimmed by 5 bases and J by 6 bases, leaving 14 bases between them. DNA for the CDR3: TGTGCCAGCAGCCCCGGGGGGCGGGGCGAGCAGTACTTC. Translated, it gives CASSPGGRGEQYF.

The chain joins TRBV4-3 to TRBJ1-4; 10 bases match TRBD1. The CDR3 sequence is 17 residues long. Germline assignment: CDR1 LGHNA and CDR2 YSLEER. The ends lost 3 bases at V and 0 bases at J; junction bases unmatched: 4. The CDR3 region is CASSQGQGFATNEKLFF. CDR3 nucleotide sequence: TGCGCCAGCAGCCAGGGACAGGGGTTTGCAACTAATGAAAAACTGTTTTTT.

The chain employs TRBV9 and TRBJ1-6, with unresolved D. Deletions cut 4 bases from V and 3 bases from J, with 11 bases between. Per germline, CDR1 SGDLS and CDR2 YYNGEE. This CDR3 region has 15 residues. The CDR3 reads CASSPNGNYNSPLHF. The CDR3 DNA sequence: TGTGCCAGCAGCCCCAATGGGAACTATAATTCACCCCTCCACTTT.

V gene TRBV5-1 combines with J gene TRBJ1-1; TRBD1 might be the D (6 bases). The CDR3 consists of 15 residues. Trimming shortened V by 0 bases and J by 4 bases, and 13 bases separated the two germline ends. CDR1 and CDR2 (germline): SGHRS, YFSETQ. The CDR3 spells CASSLVGGLGTEAFF. The CDR3 coding sequence is TGCGCCAGCAGCTTGGTCGGGGGCTTGGGCACTGAAGCTTTCTTT.

V and J are TRBV7-2 and TRBJ1-2, with TRBD1 identical over 8 bases. The ends lost 4 bases at V and 7 bases at J; junction bases unmatched: 8. The CDR3 covers 14 residues. CDR1 and CDR2 from the germline V gene are SGHTA and FQGNSA. CDR3 DNA: TGTGCCAGCAGCTCCAGGACAGGGAGTCTTGGCTACACCTTC. This sequence encodes CASSSRTGSLGYTF.

The chain links TRBV23-1 to TRBJ2-5, with D possibly matching TRBD2 (6 bases). TRBV23-1 is recorded as an ORF, its role being uncertain. CDR3 length equals 17 residues. The ends were cut back, 4 bases at V and 2 bases at J, with 20 bases in the middle. Written as DNA, the CDR3 is TGCGCCAGCAGTCCTTCCGGGAAGGTCGGGGGACAAGAGACCCAGTACTTC. Protein product: CASSPSGKVGGQETQYF.

This clone was detected only a few times. The chain carries TRBV6-1 and TRBJ1-6, with D possibly being TRBD1 (5 bases). With 6 bases removed from V and 2 bases from J, the gap between germline ends came to 8 bases. The CDR3 totals 14 residues. Germline V CDR1 and CDR2: MNHNS, SASEGT. The CDR3: CASSAGPYNSPLHF. As DNA, the CDR3 is TGTGCCAGCAGCGCGGGGCCCTATAATTCACCCCTCCACTTT.

In its sample, this clone was seen a few times. For the CDR3, the DNA is TGCGCCAGCAGTGAGCCCTCCCGTTACGAGCAGTACTTC. It encodes CASSEPSRYEQYF. J is TRBJ2-7 and V is TRBV10-2; D remains unclear. Germline loops: CDR1 WSHSY, CDR2 SAAADI. The CDR3 covers 13 residues. V was shortened by 2 bases and J by 4 bases, with 9 bases between the two germline ends.